This T cell receptor (beta chain) was retrieved from a study of T-cell reconstitution after alpha-beta-depleted transplantation in children. General observations from the study: Newly produced T cells mostly provided counts and TCRbeta diversity after one year, as hyperexpanded clones declined. The origin of high day-60 TCRbeta diversity in some patients lay in surviving recipient T cells and thymic progenitors.

This CDR3 contains 16 residues. Germline loops: CDR1 SGHTA, CDR2 FQGTGA. Trimming at V came to 4 bases and at J to 6 bases, leaving 13 bases not matched to a gene. This clonotype showed up many times. Its antigen remains unknown. TCRbeta library construction was performed incorporating unique molecular identifiers. TCRdb ran MiXCR on the PCR reads and lists one entry per CDR3 protein. Among around 250,000 distinct CDR3 sequences listed, less than 9% were seen once. Sequenced here: PBMCs, mostly from graft donor cells, sampled 180 days after TCRalphabeta/CD19-depleted stem cell transplant. The origin of this receptor is a male patient aged 10 to 17 who had a stem cell transplant for acute lymphoblastic leukemia, so the T cells may come from the graft donor. The rearrangement links TRBV7-3 to TRBJ2-3; 7 positions match TRBD2. The CDR3 region has the DNA TGTGCCAGCAGCTCCACTAGCGCCGTGACGGAGGATACGCAGTATTTT. Its translation is CASSSTSAVTEDTQYF.